The 29 T cell receptor beta chains listed next were all sequenced from one sample in a study of T cells after yellow fever vaccination. TCRdb used MiXCR to reprocess the 5' RACE reads, holding one entry per CDR3 protein. The sample carries just under 600,000 distinct CDR3 sequences, approximately 13% recorded once. Source: PBMCs, taken on the day of the yellow fever booster vaccination. The receptor source for this set is a man aged 25-45 years who received the YFV17D yellow fever vaccine.

The chain links TRBV20-1 to TRBJ1-2, with TRBD1 matching 7 bases. The germline V gene has CDR1 DFQATT and CDR2 SNEGSKA (reference sequence). The ends lost 4 bases at V and 4 bases at J; junction bases unmatched: 0. The CDR3 has 11 amino acids. CDR3 amino acids: CSATGGYGYTF. The CDR3 DNA reads as TGCAGTGCTACAGGGGGCTATGGCTACACCTTC.

The V and J genes are TRBV29-1 and TRBJ1-3; TRBD1 aligns across 11 bases. The germline gives CDR1 SQVTM, CDR2 ANQGSEA. After removal of 7 bases from V and 9 bases from J, the junction contained 11 bases not matched to a gene. This CDR3 region has 14 residues. In nucleotides, the CDR3 is TGCAGCGCAGGACAGGGGGCGCCCGGTGGCACCATATATTTT. Translation: CSAGQGAPGGTIYF.

This clonotype was picked up a small number of times. The chain employs TRBV7-6 and TRBJ2-7; D remains unclear. Germline V lookup: CDR1 SGHVS, CDR2 FNYEAQ. The ends were cut back, 1 base at V and 6 bases at J, with 7 bases in the middle. The CDR3 has 12 amino acids. CDR3 sequence: CASSLVGLEQYF. CDR3 DNA sequence: TGTGCCAGCAGCTTAGTAGGGCTCGAGCAGTACTTC.

The chain combines TRBV14 with TRBJ2-7, with D possibly TRBD2 on 6 matching bases. The CDR3 loop spans 15 amino acids. Trimming cost V 1 base and J 0 bases, with 10 bases left between them. In germline, CDR1 is SGHDN, CDR2 FVKESK. The CDR3 sequence is CASSQVWGGSYEQYF. DNA for the CDR3: TGTGCCAGCAGCCAAGTTTGGGGAGGCTCCTACGAGCAGTACTTC. Full variable domain (missing parts from reference TRBV14 and TRBJ2-7): EAGVTQFPSHSVIEKGQTVTLRCDPISGHDNLYWYRRVMGKEIKFLLHFVKESKQDESGMPNNRFLAERTGGTYSTLKVQPAELEDSGVYFCASSQVWGGSYEQYFGPGTRLTVT.

This clonotype was counted many times. V and J are TRBV12-3 or TRBV12-4 and TRBJ2-2; a weak D match, TRBD2 (5 bases). CDR3 length: 13 amino acids. Trimming shortened V by 6 bases and J by 1 base, and 6 bases separated the two germline ends. CDR3 sequence: CASRDLNTGELFF. For the CDR3, the DNA is TGTGCCAGCAGGGACTTGAACACCGGGGAGCTGTTTTTT.

As regards this clonotype: It is likely a read error, because the conserved phenylalanine at the end of the CDR3 is missing. The DNA is omitted, as the CDR3 cannot be located on it reliably, and the CDR3 follows TCRdb's listing. V gene TRBV7-9 combines with J gene TRBJ1-6; the table assigns TRBD1, which was not confirmed against the DNA. The CDR3 spans 15 amino acids, including both terminal residues. The germline CDR1 and CDR2 sequences are SEHNR and FQNEAQ (reference sequence). The CDR3 spells CASRVSGPREEKSEV.

The chain employs TRBV29-1 and TRBJ2-1; D gene ambiguous. V lost 7 bases to trimming and J lost 10 bases, with 17 bases between them. The CDR3 is 12 amino acids. CDR1 and CDR2 from the germline V gene are SQVTM and ANQGSEA. The chain's CDR3 is CSGQPTDREQFF. The CDR3 nucleotides read TGCAGCGGCCAGCCTACCGATCGGGAGCAGTTCTTC.

This clonotype was detected only a few times. This sequence joins TRBV7-2 and TRBJ2-3; 7 bases line up with TRBD2. Trimming took 4 bases from V and 0 from J; bases not matched to a gene: 4. Germline CDR1 SGHTA, CDR2 FQGNSA. This CDR3 comprises 15 residues. DNA of the CDR3: TGTGCCAGCAGCTCACGGACTAGTAGCACAGATACGCAGTATTTT. As protein: CASSSRTSSTDTQYF.

CDR3 amino acids: CAIPDRGFYGYTF. The CDR3 region has the DNA TGTGCCATCCCGGACAGGGGGTTCTATGGCTACACCTTC. The chain has TRBV7-9 and TRBJ1-2, with 10 bases matching TRBD1. From germline, CDR1 is SEHNR and CDR2 FQNEAQ (reference sequence). This CDR3 comprises 13 residues. V lost 10 bases to trimming and J lost 4 bases; unmatched junction nucleotides: 6.

The chain employs TRBV19 and TRBJ1-5; D gene ambiguous. The germline V gene has CDR1 LNHDA and CDR2 SQIVND (reference sequence). V dropped 1 base and J dropped 2 bases, with 9 bases sitting between them. This CDR3 is 15 amino acids long. Here the CDR3 DNA reads TGTGCCAGTAGTATAGGCGGGCGGGGCAATCAGCCCCAGCATTTT. This translates into CASSIGGRGNQPQHF. The full variable domain, rest sourced from reference TRBV19 and TRBJ1-5, is DGGITQSPKYLFRKEGQNVTLSCEQNLNHDAMYWYRQDPGQGLRLIYYSQIVNDFQKGDIAEGYSVSREKKESFPLTVTSAQKNPTAFYLCASSIGGRGNQPQHFGDGTRLSIL.

This clonotype was observed many times. The V gene is TRBV24-1, the J gene TRBJ2-3; D unresolved. The CDR3 loop spans 13 amino acids. Germline assignment: CDR1 KGHDR and CDR2 SFDVKD. V lost 2 bases to trimming and J lost 1 base, with 3 bases between them. The CDR3 bases are TGTGCCACCAGTGATTATGGCACAGATACGCAGTATTTT. Its translation: CATSDYGTDTQYF.

This clonotype was counted a few times. CDR3 protein: CSVRPNANTGELFF. Here the CDR3 DNA reads TGCAGCGTTCGACCAAACGCGAACACCGGGGAGCTGTTTTTT. The chain links TRBV29-1 to TRBJ2-2; no definite D call. Germline assignment: CDR1 SQVTM and CDR2 ANQGSEA. The length of the CDR3 is 14 residues. Trimming took 5 bases from V and 0 from J, leaving 10 bases between them.

V gene TRBV4-1 combines with J gene TRBJ1-2; a possible D gene is TRBD1 (5 bases). V shed 4 bases and J shed 4 bases, with 25 bases lying between them. The CDR3 is 18 amino acids. The germline V gene has CDR1 MGHRA and CDR2 YSYEKL. In DNA form, the CDR3 reads TGCGCCAGCAGCCGCCAAGGGGCTCCGCGGGCCTTCTTCTATGGCTACACCTTC. Translating it yields CASSRQGAPRAFFYGYTF.

The table lists this clonotype with a few counts. This sequence joins TRBV20-1 and TRBJ2-3; D unresolved. The CDR3 runs to 12 residues. V gave up 6 bases and J gave up 2 bases, with 9 bases separating them. Germline CDR1 reads DFQATT; CDR2 reads SNEGSKA (reference sequence). For the CDR3, the DNA is TGCAGTGCCAGTAGGGTCACAGATACGCAGTATTTT. It specifies CSASRVTDTQYF.

This chain links TRBV5-1 with TRBJ2-3, with 12 nucleotides matching TRBD1. The J segment lost 2 bases and the V segment lost 5 bases, leaving 3 bases of the junction unmatched. The germline V gene encodes CDR1 SGHRS and CDR2 YFSETQ. The CDR3 extends over 15 amino acids. The CDR3 DNA follows: TGCGCCAGCAGGGGACAGGGGGCGCACACAGATACGCAGTATTTT. This encodes CASRGQGAHTDTQYF.

This clonotype was seen ten or more times. The rearrangement uses TRBV5-1 and TRBJ2-1, with TRBD2 matching over 12 bases. Germline trimming cut 3 bases from V and 7 bases from J; bases unmatched to any gene: 8. The CDR3 has 16 residues. Germline values: CDR1 SGHRS, CDR2 YFSETQ. The CDR3 is CASSSRLAGVRNEQFF. CDR3 nucleotides: TGCGCCAGCAGCTCGCGACTAGCGGGAGTGAGAAATGAGCAGTTCTTC.

This clonotype was observed a handful of times. J is TRBJ2-3 and V is TRBV18; tentative D call: TRBD2 (6 bases). CDR1 is KGHSH, CDR2 LQKENI, per germline. Trimming took off 4 bases at V and 2 bases at J, with 13 bases between the two ends. The length of the CDR3 is 15 residues. The CDR3: CASSRDRDSTDTQYF. CDR3 bases: TGTGCCAGCTCACGGGATCGGGACTCCACAGATACGCAGTATTTT. The entire variable domain, with the rest obtained from reference TRBV18 and TRBJ2-3, is as follows: NAGVMQNPRHLVRRRGQEARLRCSPMKGHSHVYWYRQLPEEGLKFMVYLQKENIIDESGMPKERFSAEFPKEGPSILRIQQVVRGDSAAYFCASSRDRDSTDTQYFGPGTRLTVL.

The chain couples TRBV20-1 to TRBJ2-5, with TRBD2 as a possible D gene (5 bases). Trimming took 4 bases from V and 2 from J, leaving 8 bases between them. The CDR3 runs to 12 residues. Germline values: CDR1 DFQATT, CDR2 SNEGSKA (reference sequence). This CDR3 is CSATRGQETQYF. The DNA for the CDR3 is TGCAGTGCTACCCGGGGACAAGAGACCCAGTACTTC.

The chain combines TRBV7-2 with TRBJ1-6; TRBD1 matches at 9 bases. The V segment lost 6 bases and the J segment 10 bases; nucleotides outside the gene matches: 7. Germline V gene lookup returns CDR1 SGHTA and CDR2 FQGNSA. The CDR3 contains 14 residues. CDR3 in amino acids: CASRQTGGVSPLHF. CDR3 sequence (DNA): TGTGCCAGCAGACAGACAGGGGGGGTGTCACCCCTCCACTTT.

This clonotype was recorded a few times. V gene TRBV20-1 combines with J gene TRBJ2-5, with TRBD1 identical over 11 bases. This CDR3 spans 15 amino acids. J was trimmed by 5 bases and V by 2 bases; bases with no gene match: 7. Germline loops: CDR1 DFQATT, CDR2 SNEGSKA (reference sequence). The CDR3 nucleotides read TGCAGTGCTAGAAGGTTGGGGACAGGGGGGGAGACCCAGTACTTC. This sequence encodes CSARRLGTGGETQYF.

This clonotype has a handful of counts. This chain links TRBV7-2 with TRBJ2-7; tentative D call: TRBD2 (6 bases). V was clipped by 4 bases and J by 0 bases, with 13 bases between them. Germline V lookup: CDR1 SGHTA, CDR2 FQGNSA. This CDR3 comprises 15 residues. The CDR3: CASSSAPGASYEQYF. The CDR3 DNA reads as TGTGCCAGCAGCTCAGCCCCGGGAGCCTCCTACGAGCAGTACTTC.

The chain's CDR3 is CASSLSLAGASDTQYF. The CDR3 DNA reads TGCGCCAGCAGCCTTAGTCTAGCGGGGGCCTCAGATACGCAGTATTTT. This chain joins TRBV4-3 and TRBJ2-3, with 10 bases aligning to TRBD2. This CDR3 region has 16 residues. Per germline, CDR1 LGHNA and CDR2 YSLEER. After removal of 4 bases from V and 4 bases from J, the junction contained 8 bases not matched to a gene.

The table lists this clonotype with a few counts. The V gene is TRBV6-2 or TRBV6-3, the J gene TRBJ2-1; TRBD2 matches at 13 bases. The CDR3 runs 15 residues. Germline V gene lookup returns CDR1 MNHEY and CDR2 SVGEGT. Trimming removed 5 bases from V and 9 bases from J; junction bases left unmatched: 7. The CDR3 loop is CASSHTSGRAAEQFF. The CDR3, as DNA: TGTGCCAGCAGTCACACTAGCGGGAGGGCCGCTGAGCAGTTCTTC.

This clonotype was seen many times. V gene TRBV5-1 combines with J gene TRBJ2-1; D possibly corresponds to TRBD2 (5 bases). V lost 0 bases and J lost 6, with 13 bases in between. Germline V gene sequence: CDR1 SGHRS, CDR2 YFSETQ. The CDR3 has 15 residues. Here the CDR3 reads CASSLGATRANEQFF. CDR3 sequence (DNA): TGCGCCAGCAGCTTGGGGGCCACTAGGGCCAATGAGCAGTTCTTC.

This clonotype has ten or more counts. The chain recombines TRBV29-1 with TRBJ2-5, with no clear D. The germline gives CDR1 SQVTM, CDR2 ANQGSEA. Trimming took 7 bases from V and 2 from J, leaving 11 bases between them. The CDR3 is made up of 12 amino acids. CDR3 sequence: CSALNGQETQYF. As DNA, the CDR3 is TGCAGCGCCCTAAACGGGCAAGAGACCCAGTACTTC.

This clonotype was detected only a few times. This chain joins TRBV12-3 or TRBV12-4 and TRBJ1-4; no clear D gene. This CDR3 spans 14 amino acids. The V gene lost 6 bases and the J gene lost 7 bases, with 15 bases spanning the gap. CDR3 coding DNA: TGTGCCAGCAGCTACGGACCAGAGGGTGAAAAACTGTTTTTT. Protein sequence: CASSYGPEGEKLFF.

This clonotype has only a few counts. V gene TRBV5-1 combines with J gene TRBJ2-7; 8 bases line up with TRBD1. Germline assignment: CDR1 SGHRS and CDR2 YFSETQ. The length of the CDR3 is 14 residues. V shed 2 bases, J shed 5 bases, and the junction held 6 bases outside the gene matches. The CDR3 DNA reads TGCGCCAGCAGCTTTGTTCAGGGGGCAAACGAGCAGTACTTC. It translates to CASSFVQGANEQYF.

The sample holds a few counts of this clonotype. The chain has TRBV5-1 and TRBJ2-7, with D perhaps matching TRBD1 (6 bases). The V gene's germline CDR1 is SGHRS and CDR2 YFSETQ. This CDR3 region has 17 residues. V was shortened by 0 bases and J by 4 bases, with 20 bases between the two germline ends. CDR3 DNA: TGCGCCAGCAGCTTGGCCTCTCCCACAGGGCAACCGTACGAGCAGTACTTC. This sequence encodes CASSLASPTGQPYEQYF.

The chain links TRBV9 to TRBJ2-5; the match to TRBD1 covers 7 bases. The V gene's germline CDR1 is SGDLS and CDR2 YYNGEE. V was clipped by 3 bases and J by 1 base; unmatched bases: 3. This CDR3 is built from 14 residues. The CDR3 loop reads CASSARDSQETQYF. The DNA for the CDR3 is TGTGCCAGCAGCGCCCGGGACAGCCAAGAGACCCAGTACTTC. The variable domain in full, with the rest retrieved from reference TRBV9 and TRBJ2-5, is DSGVTQTPKHLITATGQRVTLRCSPRSGDLSVYWYQQSLDQGLQFLIQYYNGEERAKGNILERFSAQQFPDLHSELNLSSLELGDSALYFCASSARDSQETQYFGPGTRLLVL.